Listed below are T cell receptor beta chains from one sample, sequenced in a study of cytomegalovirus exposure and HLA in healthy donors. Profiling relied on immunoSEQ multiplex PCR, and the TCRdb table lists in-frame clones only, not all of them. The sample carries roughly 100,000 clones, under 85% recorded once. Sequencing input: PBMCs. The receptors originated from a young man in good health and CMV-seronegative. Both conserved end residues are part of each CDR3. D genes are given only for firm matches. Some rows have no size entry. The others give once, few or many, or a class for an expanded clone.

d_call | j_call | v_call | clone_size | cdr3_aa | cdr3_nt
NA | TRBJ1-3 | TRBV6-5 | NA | CASSYPGGGGTIYF | TGTGCCAGCAGTTACCCCGGGGGGGGCGGCACCATATATTTT
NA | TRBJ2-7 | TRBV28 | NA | CASTTSGHTNEQYF | TGTGCCAGCACCACGTCGGGACACACCAACGAGCAGTACTTC
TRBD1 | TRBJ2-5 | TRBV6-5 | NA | CASRDRGETQYF | TGTGCCAGCAGAGACAGGGGGGAGACCCAGTACTTC
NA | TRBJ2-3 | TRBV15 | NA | CATSRGGDTQYF | TGTGCCACCAGCAGAGGAGGTGATACGCAGTATTTT
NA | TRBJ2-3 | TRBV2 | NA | CASRAVVVETTDTQYF | TGTGCCAGCAGAGCGGTTGTGGTGGAGACCACAGATACGCAGTATTTT
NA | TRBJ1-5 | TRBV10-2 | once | CASSESGAGNQPQHF | TGCGCCAGCAGTGAGTCGGGGGCGGGCAATCAGCCCCAGCATTTT
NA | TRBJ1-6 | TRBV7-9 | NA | CASSPRGGPSNSPLHF | TGTGCCAGCAGCCCACGGGGGGGACCGAGTAATTCACCCCTCCACTTT
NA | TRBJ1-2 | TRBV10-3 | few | CAISESTRRGNYGYTF | TGTGCCATCAGTGAGTCGACTCGTAGGGGAAACTATGGCTACACCTTC
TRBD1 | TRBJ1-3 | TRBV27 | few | CASSLPTGSGSGNTIYF | TGTGCCAGCAGTCTTCCGACAGGGTCAGGTTCTGGAAACACCATATATTTT
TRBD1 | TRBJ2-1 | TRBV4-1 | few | CASSRTGTDYNEQFF | TGCGCCAGCAGCCGGACCGGGACAGACTACAATGAGCAGTTCTTC
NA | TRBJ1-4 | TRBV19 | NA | CASARAINEKLFF | TGTGCCAGTGCGCGGGCAATTAATGAAAAACTGTTTTTT
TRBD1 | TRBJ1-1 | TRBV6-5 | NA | CASSPGQGAWTEAFF | TGTGCCAGCAGCCCGGGGCAGGGGGCCTGGACTGAAGCTTTCTTT
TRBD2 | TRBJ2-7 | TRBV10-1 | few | CASSESWERGGPSEQYF | TGCGCCAGCAGTGAGTCTTGGGAGCGGGGGGGCCCCTCCGAGCAGTACTTC
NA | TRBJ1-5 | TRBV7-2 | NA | CASSPGGASNQPQHF | TGTGCCAGCAGCCCTGGTGGGGCTAGCAATCAGCCCCAGCATTTT
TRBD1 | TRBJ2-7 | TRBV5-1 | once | CASSQPGQGEQYF | TGCGCCAGCAGCCAACCGGGACAGGGGGAGCAGTACTTC
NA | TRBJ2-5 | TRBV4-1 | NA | CASSQGPREETQYF | TGCGCCAGCAGCCAGGGTCCCCGGGAGGAGACCCAGTACTTC
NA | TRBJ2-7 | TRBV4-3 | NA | CASSQAWQTSSYEQYF | TGCGCCAGCAGCCAAGCCTGGCAGACAAGCTCCTACGAGCAGTACTTC
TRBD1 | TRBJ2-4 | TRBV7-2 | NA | CASSSDRVGIQYF | TGTGCCAGCAGCTCGGACAGGGTAGGCATTCAGTACTTC
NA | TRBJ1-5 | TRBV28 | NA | CASSPPGGLGQPQHF | TGTGCCAGCAGTCCCCCGGGGGGGTTAGGTCAGCCCCAGCATTTT
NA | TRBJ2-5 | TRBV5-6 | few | CASSLSETQYF | TGTGCCAGCAGCTTGTCTGAGACCCAGTACTTC
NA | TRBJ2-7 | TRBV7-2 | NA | CASSLVYSGTYEQYF | TGTGCCAGCAGCTTAGTATATTCAGGGACCTACGAGCAGTACTTC
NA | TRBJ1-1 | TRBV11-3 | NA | CASSINRNTEAFF | TGTGCCAGCAGCATAAACAGGAACACTGAAGCTTTCTTT
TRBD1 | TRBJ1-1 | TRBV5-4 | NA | CASSRPGQGARDLNTEAFF | TGTGCCAGCAGCCGGCCGGGACAGGGGGCCCGGGACTTGAACACTGAAGCTTTCTTT
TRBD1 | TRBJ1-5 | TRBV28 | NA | CASSAQTGTGGWNQPQHF | TGTGCCAGCAGTGCACAGACCGGGACAGGGGGCTGGAATCAGCCCCAGCATTTT
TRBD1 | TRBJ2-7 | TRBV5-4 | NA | CASSADRDAWYF | TGTGCCAGCAGTGCGGACAGGGATGCTTGGTACTTC
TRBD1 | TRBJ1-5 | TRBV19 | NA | CASSNTGVGGQPQHF | TGTGCCAGTAGTAATACAGGGGTTGGGGGTCAGCCCCAGCATTTT
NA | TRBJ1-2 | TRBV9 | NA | CASRDLQGRAGYTF | TGTGCCAGCAGAGATCTCCAGGGGCGCGCTGGCTACACCTTC